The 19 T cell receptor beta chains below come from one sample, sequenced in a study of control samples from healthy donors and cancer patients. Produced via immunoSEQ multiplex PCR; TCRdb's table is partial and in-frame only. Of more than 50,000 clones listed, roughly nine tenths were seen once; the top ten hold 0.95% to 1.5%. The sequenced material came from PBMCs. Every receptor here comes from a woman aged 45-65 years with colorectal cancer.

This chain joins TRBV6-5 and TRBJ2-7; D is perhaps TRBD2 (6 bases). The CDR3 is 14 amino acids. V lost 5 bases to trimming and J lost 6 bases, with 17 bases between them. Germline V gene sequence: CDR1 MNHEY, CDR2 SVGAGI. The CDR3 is CASSSGFTTGEQYF. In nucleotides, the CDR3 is TGTGCCAGCAGTAGCGGGTTTACTACCGGCGAGCAGTACTTC.

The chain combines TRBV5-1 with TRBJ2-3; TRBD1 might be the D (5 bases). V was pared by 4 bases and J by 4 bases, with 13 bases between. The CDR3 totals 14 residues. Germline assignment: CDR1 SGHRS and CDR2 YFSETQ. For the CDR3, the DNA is TGCGCCAGCAGCAGAGACCCAGGGTCAGATACGCAGTATTTT. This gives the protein CASSRDPGSDTQYF.

The CDR3 coding sequence is TGTGCCAGCAGTGAAGGGCGGAGCACAGATACGCAGTATTTT. Encoded protein: CASSEGRSTDTQYF. The chain joins TRBV2 to TRBJ2-3; no reliable D call. CDR3 length equals 14 residues. Trimming removed 1 base from V and 0 bases from J, with 5 bases in between. CDR1 is SNHLY and CDR2 is FYNNEI in the germline V gene.

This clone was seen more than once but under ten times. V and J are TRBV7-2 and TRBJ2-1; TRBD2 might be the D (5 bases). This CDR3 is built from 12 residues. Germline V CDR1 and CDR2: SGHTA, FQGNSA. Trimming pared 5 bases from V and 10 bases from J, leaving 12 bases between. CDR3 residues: CASSPREYEQFF. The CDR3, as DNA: TGTGCCAGCAGCCCACGGGAATACGAGCAGTTCTTC. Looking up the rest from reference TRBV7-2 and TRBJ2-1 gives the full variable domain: GAGVSQSPSNKVTEKGKDVELRCDPISGHTALYWYRQSLGQGLEFLIYFQGNSAPDKSGLPSDRFSAERTGGSVSTLTIQRTQQEDSAVYLCASSPREYEQFFGPGTRLTVL.

The CDR3, as DNA: TGTGCCAGCAGCCTTTTAGTCCGGACCCAGTACTTC. It encodes CASSLLVRTQYF. The rearrangement uses TRBV7-9 and TRBJ2-5; D is unresolved. This CDR3 is built from 12 residues. The germline V gene encodes CDR1 SEHNR and CDR2 FQNEAQ (reference sequence). Trimming left V 5 bases short and J 7 bases short, with 11 bases between.

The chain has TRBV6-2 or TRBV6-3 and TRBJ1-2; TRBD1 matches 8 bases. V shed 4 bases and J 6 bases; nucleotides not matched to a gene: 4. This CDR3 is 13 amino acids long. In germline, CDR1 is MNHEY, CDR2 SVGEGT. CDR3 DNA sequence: TGTGCCAGCAGTTTACAGGGGGGAAATGGCTACACCTTC. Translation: CASSLQGGNGYTF.

CDR3 coding DNA: TGTGCCAGTAGTCCTTTCAGGGGTGGGGCCAACGTCCTGACTTTC. This encodes CASSPFRGGANVLTF. The chain uses TRBV19 and TRBJ2-6; D possibly corresponds to TRBD1 (6 bases). Trimming removed 5 bases at V and 3 bases at J, with 11 bases between. The V gene's germline CDR1 is LNHDA and CDR2 SQIVND (reference sequence). The CDR3 has 15 residues.

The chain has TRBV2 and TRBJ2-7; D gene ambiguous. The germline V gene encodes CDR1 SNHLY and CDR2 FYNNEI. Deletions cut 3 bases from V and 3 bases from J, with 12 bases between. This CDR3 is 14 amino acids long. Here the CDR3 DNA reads TGTGCCAGCAGTGATGAGCTTTCGAACTACGAGCAGTACTTC. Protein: CASSDELSNYEQYF. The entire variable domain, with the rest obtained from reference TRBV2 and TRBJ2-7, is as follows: EPEVTQTPSHQVTQMGQEVILRCVPISNHLYFYWYRQILGQKVEFLVSFYNNEISEKSEIFDDQFSVERPDGSNFTLKIRSTKLEDSAMYFCASSDELSNYEQYFGPGTRLTVT.

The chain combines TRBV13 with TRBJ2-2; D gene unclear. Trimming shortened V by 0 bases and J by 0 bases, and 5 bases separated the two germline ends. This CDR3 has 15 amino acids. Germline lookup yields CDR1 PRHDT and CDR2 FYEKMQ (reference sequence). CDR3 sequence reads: CASSLGRPNTGELFF. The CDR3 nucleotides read TGTGCCAGCAGCTTAGGCCGCCCGAACACCGGGGAGCTGTTTTTT.

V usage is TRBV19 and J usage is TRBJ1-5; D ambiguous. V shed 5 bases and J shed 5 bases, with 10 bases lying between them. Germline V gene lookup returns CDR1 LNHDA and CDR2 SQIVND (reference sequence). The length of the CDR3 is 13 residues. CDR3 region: CASSAQADQPQHF. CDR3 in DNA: TGTGCCAGTAGTGCGCAGGCCGATCAGCCCCAGCATTTT.

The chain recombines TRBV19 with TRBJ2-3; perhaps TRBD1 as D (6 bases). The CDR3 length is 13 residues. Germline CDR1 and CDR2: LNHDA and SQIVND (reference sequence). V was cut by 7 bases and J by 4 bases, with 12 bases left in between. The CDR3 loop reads CASIGRGADTQYF. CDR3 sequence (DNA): TGTGCCAGTATTGGCAGGGGCGCAGATACGCAGTATTTT. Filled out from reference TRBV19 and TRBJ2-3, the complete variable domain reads DGGITQSPKYLFRKEGQNVTLSCEQNLNHDAMYWYRQDPGQGLRLIYYSQIVNDFQKGDIAEGYSVSREKKESFPLTVTSAQKNPTAFYLCASIGRGADTQYFGPGTRLTVL.

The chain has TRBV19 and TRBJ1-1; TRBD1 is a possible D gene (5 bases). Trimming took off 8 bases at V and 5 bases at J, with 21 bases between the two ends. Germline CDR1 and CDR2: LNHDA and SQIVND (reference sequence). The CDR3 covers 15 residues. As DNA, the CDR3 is TGTGCCAGTGGCCATCTCCTCCCTGAGGGGACTGAAGCTTTCTTT. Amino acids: CASGHLLPEGTEAFF.

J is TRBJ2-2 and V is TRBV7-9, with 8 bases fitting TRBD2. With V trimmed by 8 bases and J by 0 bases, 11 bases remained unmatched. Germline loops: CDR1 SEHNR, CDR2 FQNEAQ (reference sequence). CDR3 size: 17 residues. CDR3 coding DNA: TGTGCCAGCCCCAGAGCCCGGGGGGGGCCGAACACCGGGGAGCTGTTTTTT. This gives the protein CASPRARGGPNTGELFF.

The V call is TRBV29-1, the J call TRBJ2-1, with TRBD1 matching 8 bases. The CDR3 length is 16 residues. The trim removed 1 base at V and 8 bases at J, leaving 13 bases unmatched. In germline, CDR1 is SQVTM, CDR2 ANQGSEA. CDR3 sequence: CSVEAVDRAAIDEQFF. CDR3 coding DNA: TGCAGCGTTGAAGCTGTGGACAGGGCCGCGATAGATGAGCAGTTCTTC.

The CDR3 DNA sequence: TGCGCCAGCAGCGGAGGACAGGGCCGCGGCTATGGCTACACCTTC. Encoded protein: CASSGGQGRGYGYTF. V usage is TRBV5-1 and J usage is TRBJ1-2; 8 bases are shared with TRBD1. This CDR3 region has 15 residues. In germline, CDR1 is SGHRS, CDR2 YFSETQ. V lost 4 bases to trimming and J lost 4 bases; unmatched junction nucleotides: 9.

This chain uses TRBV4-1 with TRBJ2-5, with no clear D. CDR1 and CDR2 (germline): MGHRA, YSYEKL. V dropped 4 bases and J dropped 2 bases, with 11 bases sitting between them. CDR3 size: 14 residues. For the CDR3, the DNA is TGCGCCAGCAGCCGCGACCGTTTTCAAGAGACCCAGTACTTC. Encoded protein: CASSRDRFQETQYF.

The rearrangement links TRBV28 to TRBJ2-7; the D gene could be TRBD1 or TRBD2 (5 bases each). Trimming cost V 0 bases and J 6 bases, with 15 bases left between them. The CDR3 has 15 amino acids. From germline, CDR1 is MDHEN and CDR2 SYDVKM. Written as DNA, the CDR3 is TGTGCCAGCAGTTTATGGGGACGGAGTTCGGGCGAGCAGTACTTC. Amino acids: CASSLWGRSSGEQYF.

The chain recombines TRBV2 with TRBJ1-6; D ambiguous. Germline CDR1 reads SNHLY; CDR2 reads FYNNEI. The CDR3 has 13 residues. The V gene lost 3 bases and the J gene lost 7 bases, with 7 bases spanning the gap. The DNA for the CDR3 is TGTGCCAGCAGTGATGACATGAATTCACCCCTCCACTTT. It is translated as CASSDDMNSPLHF.

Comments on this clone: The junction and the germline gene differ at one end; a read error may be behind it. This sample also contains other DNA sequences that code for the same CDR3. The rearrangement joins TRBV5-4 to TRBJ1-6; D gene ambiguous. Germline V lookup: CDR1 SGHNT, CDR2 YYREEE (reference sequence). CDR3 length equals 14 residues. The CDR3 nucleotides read TGTGCCAGCAGCGCCCTGCGGGGTAATTCACCCCTCCATTTT. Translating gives CASSALRGNSPLHF.